This TCR beta chain was documented in a study of early T cells in non-severe SARS-CoV-2 infection listed by TCRdb under 2021. A note on the overall study: Because TCR sequencing relied on bulk RNA taken from unsorted whole blood, pairing of alpha and beta chains was not possible.

A case-control design nested within a healthcare worker cohort in London, UK, was used, with weekly nasopharyngeal swab PCR tests and blood sampling performed. Healthcare workers were enrolled in the week of the UK lockdown, from 23 to 31 March 2020, and were followed every week for up to 16 weeks. The receptor library was made with 5' RACE. For sequencing, a NextSeq 500 was employed. Unique molecular identifiers were attached to individual cDNA molecules in the TCR library protocol so that sequencing error and PCR bias could be corrected. TCR alpha and beta chains were both sequenced, and the abundances of alpha and beta sequences in each sample were closely correlated with each other. As for the original processing: Decombinator V4 was used to annotate the V gene, J gene and CDR3 of the TCR sequences. TCRs were defined as expanded if a significant change between any two time points was detected under a Poisson model with p below 0.0001. TCR abundances were normalised to the total number of TCRs sequenced per sample and expressed as counts per million. VDJdb, accessed 1 November 2021, was searched for CMV, EBV and SARS-CoV-2 annotated TCRs, with TCRs annotated for multiple antigens excluded. TCRdb handled the public reads itself, with Q25 trimming in fastp and clone calling in MiXCR, and kept productive beta chains. Every CDR3 protein is listed once, alongside the most common genes and DNA of its rows. The authors' filters were not applied to this entry. For this sample there are over 25,000 distinct CDR3 sequences; around 5% appear just once. The ten largest account for 0.92% of the sample.

Beyond this particular receptor, the publication reports: VDJdb matching was skewed toward anti-spike CD8 responses and likely underestimated virus-specific expansions by missing private and CD4 specificities.

With respect to this clonotype: Its antigen specificity is not known. No much larger clone is present one base from it, and per-base qualities are unavailable.

The clonotype was recovered from an adult who was a healthcare worker with PCR-confirmed SARS-CoV-2 infection or an uninfected control (not recorded which). The sequenced material came from whole blood.

This receptor has the CDR3 CASRRTVHEQYF. The nucleotide sequence is given as TGTGCCAGTCGCAGGACAGTCCACGAGCAGTACTTC. In this chain, TRBV2 is recombined with TRBJ2-7; TRBD1 could be the D gene, as 6 bases match. CDR1 and CDR2 (SNHLY, FYNNEI) derive from the germline V gene. From the cysteine through the phenylalanine, the CDR3 covers 12 amino acids. Only CDR3 DNA is held: 36 bases, read in frame from base 1. The junction carries 14 bases between V and J, which are trimmed by 9 bases and 5 bases respectively.